This T cell receptor (beta chain) was recorded in a study of CD8+CD57+ T cells in acquired aplastic anemia. Profiles of TCR beta VDJ and CDR3 were generated from a genomic DNA template. TCRdb reanalysed the reads using MiXCR and keeps one entry per CDR3 protein. The sample shows roughly 180,000 distinct CDR3 sequences, 64% of them seen only once. In germline, CDR1 is DFQATT, CDR2 SNEGSKA (reference sequence). This CDR3 is 16 amino acids long. V shed 3 bases, J shed 7 bases, and the junction held 12 bases outside the gene matches. The TCR comes from a human donor with severe aplastic anemia or a healthy control (not recorded which). The sequencing sample was made of sorted CD4+, CD8+, or CD8+CD57+ T cells (not recorded which) from PBMCs. This rearrangement joins TRBV20-1 to TRBJ1-6, with 7 bases fitting TRBD1. CDR3 sequence: CSASPRPGGDNSPLHF. In nucleotides, the CDR3 is TGCAGTGCTAGCCCGAGGCCAGGGGGAGACAATTCACCCCTCCACTTT.